This is a list of T cell receptor beta chains from one sample in a study of response to subunit inactivated influenza vaccine. TCRdb processed the RT-PCR reads anew with MiXCR; each CDR3 protein has one entry. Of approximately 730,000 distinct CDR3 sequences in the sample, approximately 15% are singletons; the top ten hold 6% to 7%. The source was PBMCs from blood, collected roughly 2 weeks before vaccination. These TCRs come from a man aged 45-60 years who received an inactivated influenza vaccine. Each CDR3 is given with its conserved first and last residue. The D gene is left open where the match is weak. Part of the rows lack a size; the others show once, few, many or a class for expanded clones.

CDR3	DNA	size	J	V	D
CASSKGQGRDSPLHF	TGTGCCAGCAGCAAGGGACAGGGAAGAGATTCACCCCTCCACTTT	-	TRBJ1-6	TRBV7-9	TRBD1
CASSNNPNSGGGDEQFF	TGTGCCAGCAGTAATAACCCAAATAGCGGGGGAGGAGATGAGCAGTTCTTC	-	TRBJ2-1	TRBV12-3/TRBV12-4	TRBD2
CASSHNRDSNYGYTF	TGTGCCAGCAGCCACAACAGGGATTCGAACTATGGCTACACCTTC	-	TRBJ1-2	TRBV3-1	-
CSATGTSGMRRYPIVSEQYF	TGCAGTGCTACGGGGACTAGCGGGATGAGGCGTTACCCTATAGTAAGCGAGCAGTACTTC	few	TRBJ2-7	TRBV20-1	TRBD2
CASTPMRGLAGADTQYF	TGTGCCAGCACTCCCATGCGGGGACTAGCGGGAGCAGATACGCAGTATTTT	-	TRBJ2-3	TRBV28	TRBD2
CASSPGLQKSGANVLTF	TGCGCCAGCAGCCCGGGCCTTCAAAAGTCTGGGGCCAACGTCCTGACTTTC	few	TRBJ2-6	TRBV4-3	-
CASSYYAYYNEQFF	TGTGCCAGCAGTTACTATGCGTATTACAATGAGCAGTTCTTC	few	TRBJ2-1	TRBV6-5	-
CASTRGQAFVDTQYF	TGTGCCAGCACCAGAGGACAGGCTTTCGTGGATACGCAGTATTTT	many	TRBJ2-3	TRBV6-2/TRBV6-3	TRBD1
CASRDSYYNEQFF	TGTGCCAGCCGGGACTCCTACTACAATGAGCAGTTCTTC	-	TRBJ2-1	TRBV7-9	-
CASSPGQGVNEQFF	TGTGCCAGCAGCCCGGGACAGGGCGTAAATGAGCAGTTCTTC	many	TRBJ2-1	TRBV7-3	TRBD1
CASSYSKPTETQYF	TGTGCCAGCAGTTACTCGAAACCCACAGAGACCCAGTACTTC	few	TRBJ2-5	TRBV6-5	-
CSADRGQDQPQHF	TGCAGTGCCGACAGGGGGCAAGATCAGCCCCAGCATTTT	-	TRBJ1-5	TRBV20-1	TRBD1
CASRRGGNEKLFF	TGTGCCAGCAGGAGGGGGGGGAATGAAAAACTGTTTTTT	-	TRBJ1-4	TRBV12-3/TRBV12-4	-
CASSLSLDYSEAFF	TGTGCCAGCAGTTTATCCCTAGACTATTCTGAAGCTTTCTTT	-	TRBJ1-1	TRBV28	-
CASSPNPTGMYEQYF	TGTGCCAGCAGTCCAAACCCGACAGGGATGTACGAGCAGTACTTC	few	TRBJ2-7	TRBV27	TRBD1
CSVEVVSVAEQFF	TGCAGCGTTGAGGTTGTGAGTGTTGCTGAGCAGTTCTTC	-	TRBJ2-1	TRBV29-1	-
CSARSAERRTYEQYF	TGCAGTGCCCGCTCCGCGGAGCGCCGGACCTACGAGCAGTACTTC	few	TRBJ2-7	TRBV20-1	-
CSARDLRRANSYEQYF	TGCAGTGCTAGGGACTTAAGGAGGGCCAACTCCTACGAGCAGTACTTC	-	TRBJ2-7	TRBV20-1	-
CASSLAGLNSNQPQHF	TGCGCCAGCAGCTTGGCGGGACTCAATAGCAATCAGCCCCAGCATTTT	many	TRBJ1-5	TRBV5-1	-
CASSPSTSGSYNEQFF	TGTGCCAGCAGCCCGTCAACTAGCGGGAGCTACAATGAGCAGTTCTTC	-	TRBJ2-1	TRBV4-2	TRBD2
CASSVTGGHNQPQHF	TGTGCCAGCAGCGTGACAGGGGGCCACAATCAGCCCCAGCATTTT	few	TRBJ1-5	TRBV9	TRBD1
CASSLDRGNIQYF	TGCGCCAGCAGCTTGGACAGGGGGAACATTCAGTACTTC	-	TRBJ2-4	TRBV5-1	TRBD1
CSASPGHTYEQYF	TGCAGTGCTAGTCCCGGACACACCTACGAGCAGTACTTC	few	TRBJ2-7	TRBV20-1	-
CASRRDGTSGSYEQYF	TGTGCCAGCAGGCGAGACGGGACTAGCGGATCCTACGAGCAGTACTTC	-	TRBJ2-7	TRBV7-9	TRBD2
CASSLGPMGTQSYEQYF	TGTGCCAGCAGCTTAGGACCCATGGGGACTCAATCTTACGAGCAGTACTTC	-	TRBJ2-7	TRBV7-3	-
CSTGQGGSGEQYF	TGCAGCACCGGACAGGGAGGTTCGGGAGAGCAGTACTTC	-	TRBJ2-7	TRBV29-1	TRBD1
CAISESISGSPNF	TGTGCCATCAGTGAGTCGATTAGCGGGAGCCCCAATTTT	-	TRBJ2-3	TRBV10-3	TRBD2
CASSLVEREKNIQYF	TGTGCCAGCAGCTTGGTTGAGCGGGAGAAAAACATTCAGTACTTC	few	TRBJ2-4	TRBV5-6	TRBD2
CASSLEGTSGRASEQFF	TGTGCCAGCAGCTTAGAGGGGACTAGCGGGAGGGCTAGTGAGCAGTTCTTC	-	TRBJ2-1	TRBV7-6	TRBD2
CASSQEWRNEQFF	TGCGCCAGCAGCCAAGAATGGCGCAATGAGCAGTTCTTC	few	TRBJ2-1	TRBV4-1	-
CSLATSTDTQYF	TGCAGTCTAGCGACTAGCACAGATACGCAGTATTTT	-	TRBJ2-3	TRBV20-1	-
CASSLASKDYGYTF	TGCGCCAGCAGCTTGGCCTCGAAAGACTATGGCTACACCTTC	-	TRBJ1-2	TRBV5-1	-
CASSLYPGTSSYNEQFF	TGTGCCAGCAGTTTATACCCAGGGACGAGCTCCTACAATGAGCAGTTCTTC	few	TRBJ2-1	TRBV28	-
CAISDLSGEGRRFRGETQYF	TGTGCCATCAGTGACCTTAGCGGGGAGGGCCGCCGTTTCCGAGGGGAGACCCAGTACTTC	few	TRBJ2-5	TRBV10-3	TRBD2
CASSLGSYPETQYF	TGTGCCAGCAGTTTAGGGTCCTACCCAGAGACCCAGTACTTC	once	TRBJ2-5	TRBV28	-
CSARVGGSIGNIQYF	TGCAGTGCTAGAGTTGGGGGGAGTATCGGAAACATTCAGTACTTC	many	TRBJ2-4	TRBV20-1	-
CAITSDRQAPTGELFF	TGTGCCATCACGTCGGACCGACAGGCACCCACCGGGGAGCTGTTTTTT	-	TRBJ2-2	TRBV10-3	-
CASSADRDQYEQYF	TGTGCCAGCAGTGCGGACAGGGACCAGTACGAGCAGTACTTC	-	TRBJ2-7	TRBV12-3/TRBV12-4	TRBD1
CASSQDRGVGGTDTQYF	TGCGCCAGCAGCCAAGATCGGGGCGTTGGAGGCACAGATACGCAGTATTTT	-	TRBJ2-3	TRBV4-3	-
CASSRDRFTDTQYF	TGTGCCAGCAGCCGGGACAGATTCACAGATACGCAGTATTTT	few	TRBJ2-3	TRBV11-3	TRBD1
CASSPREDTEAFF	TGTGCCAGCTCACCACGGGAGGACACTGAAGCTTTCTTT	few	TRBJ1-1	TRBV18	-